This T cell receptor (beta chain) was recovered during a study of technical replicates of blood from a few donors. The CDR3 length is 8 residues. Profiling relied on immunoSEQ multiplex PCR, and the TCRdb table lists in-frame clones only, not all of them. The sample has about 88,000 clones, 85% to 95% seen once. J is TRBJ2-1 and V is TRBV7-5; the D call TRBD1 from the table was never checked on the DNA. TRBV7-5 is a known pseudogene. Sequencing was carried out using T cells isolated from PBMCs. This clonotype was sampled from a human donor in good health. The CDR3 spells CARDRFFF. In nucleotides, the CDR3 is TGTGCCCGGGACAGGTTTTTCTTC.